This T cell receptor (beta chain) was sequenced for a study of T cell responses to AZD1222 COVID-19 vaccine. Some clones are missing from TCRdb's copy, which holds only in-frame ones; the method was immunoSEQ multiplex PCR. Found here are roughly 72,000 clones, around 88% of them singletons; the top ten hold roughly 10%. Study-level points and caveats: Clonal diversity was possibly underestimated, and white British individuals and females predominated among donors. Sampled repertoires all dated from after the peak T cell response.

For this clone: Its antigen is as yet unknown.

Sequenced here: peripheral blood, sampled 28 days after the second dose of the MenACWY control vaccine. The TCR originated in an adult who received the MenACWY meningococcal vaccine as a control.

The chain's CDR3 is CASSPSRTAKPQETQYF. CDR3 nucleotide sequence: TGTGCCAGCAGCCCCAGCCGGACAGCGAAACCTCAAGAGACCCAGTACTTC. The J gene is TRBJ2-5, the V gene TRBV3-1 (or the pseudogene TRBV3-2); TRBD1 is a possible D gene (6 bases). The ends were cut back, 4 bases at V and 2 bases at J, with 20 bases in the middle. Germline V gene sequence: CDR1 LGHDT, CDR2 YNNKEL (reference sequence). The CDR3 covers 17 residues.